The clone carrying this T cell receptor beta chain was seen a handful of times. The antigen is undetermined. The sample comes from a study of human T cells and chemical hapten exposure. Study-wide context: Patch tests containing 0.01% DPC, applied to the upper back, were read at 6 days. The study, taken as a whole, reports: DPC sensitization left the count of TCRs above 1 in 1000 unchanged.

During construction of the library, unique molecular identifiers were attached to individual cDNA molecules for quantitative, reproducible TCR counting. MiXCR, applied by TCRdb to the RACE reads, yields one record per CDR3 protein. The sample includes 110,000 or so distinct CDR3 sequences, 30% to 35% of them seen just once. Time point here: patch test 3, about 24 weeks after DPC sensitization. The treatment denotes: therapeutic diphenylcyclopropenone sensitization with weekly scalp DPC. Blood was drawn before each patch test was applied. The TCR comes from a man aged 40-49 years with alopecia areata. Some clones in this sample may be carry-over from other donors' samples. This sample comprised whole blood, obtained in connection with sensitization to the hapten diphenylcyclopropenone (DPC).

The CDR3 sequence: CASSYPAQTDSGNTIYF. In nucleotides, the CDR3 is TGTGCCAGCAGTTACCCAGCCCAGACCGACTCTGGAAACACCATATATTTT. The rearrangement uses TRBV6-5 and TRBJ1-3; D not resolved. From germline, CDR1 is MNHEY and CDR2 SVGAGI. The CDR3 spans 17 residues. The V gene lost 2 bases and the J gene lost 0 bases, with 14 bases spanning the gap.